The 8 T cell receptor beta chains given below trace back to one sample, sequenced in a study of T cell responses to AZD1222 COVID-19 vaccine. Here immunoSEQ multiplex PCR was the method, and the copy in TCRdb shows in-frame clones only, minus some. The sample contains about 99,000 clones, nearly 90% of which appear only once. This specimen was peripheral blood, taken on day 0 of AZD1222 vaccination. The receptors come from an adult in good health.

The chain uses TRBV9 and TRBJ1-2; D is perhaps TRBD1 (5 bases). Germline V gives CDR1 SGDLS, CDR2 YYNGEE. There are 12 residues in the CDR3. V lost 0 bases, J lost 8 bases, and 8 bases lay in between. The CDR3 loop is CASSVEGYGYTF. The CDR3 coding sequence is TGTGCCAGCAGCGTAGAGGGGTACGGCTACACCTTC.

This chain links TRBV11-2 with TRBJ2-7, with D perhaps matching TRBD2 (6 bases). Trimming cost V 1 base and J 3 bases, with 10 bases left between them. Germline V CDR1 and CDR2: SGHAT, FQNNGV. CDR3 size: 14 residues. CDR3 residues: CASSLGTTGYEQYV. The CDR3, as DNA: TGTGCCAGCAGCTTAGGGACTACAGGCTACGAGCAGTACGTC.

As DNA, the CDR3 is TGTGCCAGCAGCCCCCCAGCCGGCCCAAATGAGCAGTTCTTC. The encoded protein is CASSPPAGPNEQFF. The chain uses TRBV7-9 and TRBJ2-1, with D unresolved. Germline V lookup: CDR1 SEHNR, CDR2 FQNEAQ (reference sequence). The CDR3 extends over 14 amino acids. Trimming removed 5 bases at V and 7 bases at J, with 15 bases between. The variable domain in full, with the rest retrieved from reference TRBV7-9 and TRBJ2-1, is DTGVSQNPRHKITKRGQNVTFRCDPISEHNRLYWYRQTLGQGPEFLTYFQNEAQLEKSRLLSDRFSAERPKGSFSTLEIQRTEQGDSAMYLCASSPPAGPNEQFFGPGTRLTVL.

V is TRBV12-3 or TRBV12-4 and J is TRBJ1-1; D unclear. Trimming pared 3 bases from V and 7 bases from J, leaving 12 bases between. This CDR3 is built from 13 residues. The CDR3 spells CASSFIPPLEAFF. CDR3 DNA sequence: TGTGCCAGCAGTTTCATTCCGCCCCTTGAAGCTTTCTTT.

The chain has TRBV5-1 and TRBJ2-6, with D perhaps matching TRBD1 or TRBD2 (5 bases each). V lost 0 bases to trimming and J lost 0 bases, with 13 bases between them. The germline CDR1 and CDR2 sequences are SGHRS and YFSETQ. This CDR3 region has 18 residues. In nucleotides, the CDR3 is TGCGCCAGCAGCTTGGCGGGGACGGGTTCCTCTGGGGCCAACGTCCTGACTTTC. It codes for CASSLAGTGSSGANVLTF.

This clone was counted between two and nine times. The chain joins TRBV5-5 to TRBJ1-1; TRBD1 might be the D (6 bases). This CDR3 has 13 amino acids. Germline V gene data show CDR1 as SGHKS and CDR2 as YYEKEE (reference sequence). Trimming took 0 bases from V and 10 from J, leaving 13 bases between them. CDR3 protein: CASSLDFQTGAFF. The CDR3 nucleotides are TGTGCCAGCAGCTTGGACTTCCAGACAGGAGCTTTCTTT.

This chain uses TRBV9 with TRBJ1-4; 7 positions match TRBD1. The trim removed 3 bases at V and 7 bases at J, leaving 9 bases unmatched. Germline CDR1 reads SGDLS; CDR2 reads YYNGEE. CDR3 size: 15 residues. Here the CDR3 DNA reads TGTGCCAGCAGCGCCACAGGGGCCCGGGGTGAAAAACTGTTTTTT. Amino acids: CASSATGARGEKLFF.

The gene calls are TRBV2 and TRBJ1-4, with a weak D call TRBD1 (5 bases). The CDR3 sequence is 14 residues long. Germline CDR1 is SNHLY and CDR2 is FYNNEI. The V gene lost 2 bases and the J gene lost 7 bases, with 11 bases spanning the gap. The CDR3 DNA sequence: TGTGCCAGCAGTGAACAGGGTGGCGGTGAAAAACTGTTTTTT. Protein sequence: CASSEQGGGEKLFF.